This T cell receptor beta chain was sequenced in a study of metastatic and nonmetastatic thyroid tumors (TCRdb year 2020). For the wider study: Repertoires were compared across peripheral blood and tumor or nodule tissue samples from malignant and benign thyroid patients.

Concerning this clone: Its binding antigen is unknown. Base-call qualities are not available, and no considerably larger clone is one nucleotide away.

V is cut back by 3 bases and J by 7 bases, with 11 bases in the junction unmatched. From cysteine to phenylalanine, the CDR3 is 15 amino acids long. Only the CDR3 portion is preserved as DNA: 45 bases, with reading frame beginning at the first base. CDR1 and CDR2 (SGDLS, YYNGEE) derive from the germline V gene. Before undergoing thyroid surgery, none of the patients had been given any kind of treatment. Patient clinical samples collected from about 2011 to 2019 were retrospectively analysed using T-cell receptor beta sequencing. The library was built by means of PCR. The sequencer listed for this sample is Illumina HiSeq 4000. High-throughput sequencing was used to profile the TCR beta-chain CDR3 region of every patient. From the authors' description of their analysis: The researchers built a classifier to tell apart papillary thyroid cancer patients with distant metastasis, based on CDR3 differences among clinicopathological groups. The Shannon index was used to assess repertoire diversity, and the Morisita-Horn index was used to assess tumor-blood repertoire similarity. The raw public reads went through TCRdb reprocessing: fastp at Q25, MiXCR clone calling, in-frame beta chains kept. The V and J calls were determined by TCRdb, not by the authors. Within this sample are tens of thousands of clones, with roughly a fifth of them counted one time only. Clones ranked in the top ten supply 25% to 30% of the sample.

The paper's findings and limits, for the study overall: In both blood and tumor samples, malignant tumors were reported to have significantly higher TCR beta diversity than benign nodules.

The sequence was collected from a female donor with papillary thyroid cancer or a benign thyroid nodule (not recorded which). Some clones in this sample may be carry-over from other donors' samples. The specimen sequenced was blood. The chain uses TRBV9 and TRBJ2-7; 9 bases in the junction line up with TRBD1. The DNA sequence is TGTGCCAGCAGCGCCGAGGACAGGGGAGTCGGGGAGCAGTACTTC. The encoded protein is CASSAEDRGVGEQYF.